These T cell receptor beta chains were read from a single sample in a study of blood T cell repertoires in COVID-19. Measured with immunoSEQ multiplex PCR; TCRdb has only the in-frame clones, and not every one. The sample holds 400,000 or so clones, 90% seen once. The source material was PBMCs or T cells enriched from blood (not recorded which). All receptors come from a man between 18 and 29 years old who had recovered from COVID-19. Both conserved end residues are trimmed from each CDR3. Clone size appears in some rows only: once, few, many, or a class for an expanded clone.

v_call clone_size cdr3_aa
TRBV11-2 NA ASSLDVQASSYNEQF
TRBV5-1 NA ASRLSSSYEQY
TRBV29-1 NA SVVGTGGAEAF
TRBV19 NA ASSIDGSRAETQY
TRBV6-5 NA ASSYDLAGTGELF
TRBV27 NA ATPPGPRERETWYEQY
TRBV7-6 NA ASSTLTGENTGELF
TRBV12-3/TRBV12-4 few ASSLSWEEKLF
TRBV6-5 NA ASSLDYGQPQH
TRBV11-2 once ASSSRGPNYGYT
TRBV14 NA ASSQTGTLYSPLH
TRBV29-1 once SDGQASGYT
TRBV5-8 NA ASLHPGRKNSPLH
TRBV6-1 NA ASSEGRSYGYT
TRBV7-9 NA ASSSPTGVVTGELF
TRBV4-1 NA ASSQPGSPTGELF
TRBV3-1/TRBV3-2 NA ASSTGNTEAF
TRBV10-3 NA AISEEDTEAF
TRBV19 NA ASRSGGGQPQH
TRBV5-1 NA ASSLKASGTDTQY
TRBV12-5 NA ASGPGTGDEQF
TRBV20-1 NA SASRQGEAF
TRBV10-3 NA AIRDTQETQY
TRBV19 NA AIRGFGTGELF
TRBV28 NA ASSFIRRTEYSNQPQH
TRBV6-5 NA ASSRNQGAHEQF
TRBV7-4 few ASSLPPTSGGPPSYNEQF
TRBV7-9 NA ASSLISGTVNTEAF
TRBV27 NA ASRLTSGGKFEQY
TRBV14 NA ASSHDRVYTEAF
TRBV12-5 NA ASGGGQTLNTEAF
TRBV6-5 NA ASSYLARDNYEQY
TRBV5-1 NA ASSLDTGMNQPQH
TRBV3-1/TRBV3-2 NA ASSPRQVSEAF
TRBV11-2 NA ASSGGGGLETQY
TRBV6-5 NA ASRPGLGTEAF
TRBV3-1/TRBV3-2 once ASSQEPFRGEKLF
TRBV19 NA ASRPSPGQGFTEAF
TRBV4-1 NA ASSQDGRANYGYT
TRBV7-8 NA ASSRALTGGAYGYT
TRBV10-3 NA AISEVKRNTEAF
TRBV7-6 NA ASSLIVRGGASNEQF
TRBV28 NA ASEQVKGSTGELF
TRBV5-1 NA ASSDRPGLAGIRQF
TRBV11-3 once ASSLDPPGATNEKLF
TRBV7-2 once ASSLVGDRGPSEAF
TRBV11-1 NA ASSRTPNTEAF
TRBV5-4 NA ASSFLLFHGYT
TRBV3-1/TRBV3-2 once ASSQDPLAGGRTDTQY
TRBV10-3 NA AISEGAIETQY
TRBV9 NA ASSRDRGFANEKLF
TRBV18 NA ASSPMGTGNQPQH
TRBV6-5 NA ASRGRPNEKLF
TRBV5-1 NA ASSSLPPGNTIY